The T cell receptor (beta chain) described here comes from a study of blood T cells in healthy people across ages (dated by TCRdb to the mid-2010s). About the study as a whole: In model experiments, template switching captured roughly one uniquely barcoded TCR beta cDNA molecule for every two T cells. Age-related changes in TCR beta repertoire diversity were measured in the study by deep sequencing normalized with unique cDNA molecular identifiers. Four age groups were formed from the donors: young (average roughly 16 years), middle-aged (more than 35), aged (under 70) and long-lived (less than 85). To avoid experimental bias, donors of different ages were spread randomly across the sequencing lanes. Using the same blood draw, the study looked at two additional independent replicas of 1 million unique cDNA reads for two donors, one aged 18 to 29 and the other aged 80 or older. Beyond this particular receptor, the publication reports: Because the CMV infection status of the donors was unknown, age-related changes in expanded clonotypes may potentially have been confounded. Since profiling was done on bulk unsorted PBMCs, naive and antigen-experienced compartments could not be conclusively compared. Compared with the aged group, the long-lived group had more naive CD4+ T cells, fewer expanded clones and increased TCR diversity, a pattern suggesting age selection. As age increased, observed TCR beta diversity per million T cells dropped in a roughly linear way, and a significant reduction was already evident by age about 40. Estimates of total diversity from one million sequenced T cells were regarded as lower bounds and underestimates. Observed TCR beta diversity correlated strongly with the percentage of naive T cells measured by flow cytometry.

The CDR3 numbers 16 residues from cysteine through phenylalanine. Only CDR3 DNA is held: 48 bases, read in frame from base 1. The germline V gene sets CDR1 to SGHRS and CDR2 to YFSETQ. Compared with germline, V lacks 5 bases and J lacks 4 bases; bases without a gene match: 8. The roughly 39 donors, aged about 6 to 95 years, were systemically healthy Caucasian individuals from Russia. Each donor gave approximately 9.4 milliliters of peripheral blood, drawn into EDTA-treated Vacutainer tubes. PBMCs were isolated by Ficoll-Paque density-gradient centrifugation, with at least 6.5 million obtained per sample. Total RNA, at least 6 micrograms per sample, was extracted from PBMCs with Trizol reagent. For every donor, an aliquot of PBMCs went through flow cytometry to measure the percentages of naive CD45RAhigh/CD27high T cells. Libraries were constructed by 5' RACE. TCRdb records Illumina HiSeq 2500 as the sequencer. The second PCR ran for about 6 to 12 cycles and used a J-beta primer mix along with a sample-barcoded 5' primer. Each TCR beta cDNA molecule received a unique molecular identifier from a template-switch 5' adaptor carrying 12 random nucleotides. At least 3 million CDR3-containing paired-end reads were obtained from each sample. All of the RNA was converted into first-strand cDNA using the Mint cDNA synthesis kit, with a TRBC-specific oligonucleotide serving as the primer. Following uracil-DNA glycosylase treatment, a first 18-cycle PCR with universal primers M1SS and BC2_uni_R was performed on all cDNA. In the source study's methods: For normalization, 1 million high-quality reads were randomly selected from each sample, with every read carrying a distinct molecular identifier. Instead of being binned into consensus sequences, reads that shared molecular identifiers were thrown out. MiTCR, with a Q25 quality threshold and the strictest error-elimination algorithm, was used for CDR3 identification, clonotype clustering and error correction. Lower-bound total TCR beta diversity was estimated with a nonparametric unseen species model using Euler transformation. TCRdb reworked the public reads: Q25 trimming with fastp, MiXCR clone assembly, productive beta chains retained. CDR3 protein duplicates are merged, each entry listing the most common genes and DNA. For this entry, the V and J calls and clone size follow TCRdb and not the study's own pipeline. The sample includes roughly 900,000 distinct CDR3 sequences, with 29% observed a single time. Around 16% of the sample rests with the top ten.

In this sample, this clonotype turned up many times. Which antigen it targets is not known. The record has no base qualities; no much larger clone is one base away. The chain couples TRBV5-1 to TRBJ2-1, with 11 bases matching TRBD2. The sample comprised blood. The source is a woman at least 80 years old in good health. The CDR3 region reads CASSRNSGGVYNEQFF. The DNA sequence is TGCGCCAGCAGTCGGAATAGCGGGGGGGTGTACAATGAGCAGTTCTTC.